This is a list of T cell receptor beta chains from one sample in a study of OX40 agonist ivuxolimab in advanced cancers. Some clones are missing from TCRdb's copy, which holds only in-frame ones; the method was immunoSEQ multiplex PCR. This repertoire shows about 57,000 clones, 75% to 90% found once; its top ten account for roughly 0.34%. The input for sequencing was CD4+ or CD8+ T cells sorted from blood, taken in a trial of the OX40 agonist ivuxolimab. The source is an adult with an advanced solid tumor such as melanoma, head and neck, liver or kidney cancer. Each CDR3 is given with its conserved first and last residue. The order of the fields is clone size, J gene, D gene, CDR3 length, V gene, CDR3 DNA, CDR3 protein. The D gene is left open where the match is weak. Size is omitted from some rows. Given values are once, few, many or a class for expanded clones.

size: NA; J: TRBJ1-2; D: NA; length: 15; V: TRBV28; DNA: TGTGCCAGCAGTTCACATCGACGGGACCGACGCGGCTACACCTTC; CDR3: CASSSHRRDRRGYTF
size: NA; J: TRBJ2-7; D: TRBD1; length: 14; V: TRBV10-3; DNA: TGTGCCATCAGGGGGACAGGGAAAAACTACGAGCAGTACTTC; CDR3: CAIRGTGKNYEQYF
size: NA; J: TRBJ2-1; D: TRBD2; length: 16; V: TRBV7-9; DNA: TGTGCCAGCAGCGCAGGGGGGACTAGCGGGAGTGAGGAGCAGTTCTTC; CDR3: CASSAGGTSGSEEQFF
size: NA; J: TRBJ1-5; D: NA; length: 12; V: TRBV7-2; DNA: TGTGCCAGCAGCTCCATCGGGCAGCCCCAGCATTTT; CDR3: CASSSIGQPQHF
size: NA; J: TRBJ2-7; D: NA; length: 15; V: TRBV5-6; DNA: TGTGCCAGCAGCTCAACAGGGTTTGGCCCCTACGAGCAGTACTTC; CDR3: CASSSTGFGPYEQYF
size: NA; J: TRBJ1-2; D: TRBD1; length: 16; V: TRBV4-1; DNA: TGCGCCAGCAGCCAAATAGGGACAGGGGCGAACTATGGCTACACCTTC; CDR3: CASSQIGTGANYGYTF
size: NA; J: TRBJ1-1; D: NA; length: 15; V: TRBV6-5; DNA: TGTGCCAGCAGTTACTCGAGTACGGGAAACACTGAAGCTTTCTTT; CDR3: CASSYSSTGNTEAFF
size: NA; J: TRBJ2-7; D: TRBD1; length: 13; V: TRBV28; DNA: TGTGCCAGCAGTTTATGGACAGGGTGGGAGCAGTACTTC; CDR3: CASSLWTGWEQYF
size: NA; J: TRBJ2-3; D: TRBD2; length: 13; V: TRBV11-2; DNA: TGTGCCAGCAGCTCGGAGGGACTAGCGACGCAGTATTTT; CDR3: CASSSEGLATQYF
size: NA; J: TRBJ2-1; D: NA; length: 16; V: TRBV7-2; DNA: TGTGCCAGCAGCTTAGTTGGCGGGATATTCTACCATGAGCAGTTCTTC; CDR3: CASSLVGGIFYHEQFF
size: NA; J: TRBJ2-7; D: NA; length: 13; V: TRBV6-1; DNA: TGTGCCAGCAGTGGCGATCCATCCTACGAGCAGTACTTC; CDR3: CASSGDPSYEQYF
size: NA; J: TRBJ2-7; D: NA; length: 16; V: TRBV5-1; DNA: TGCGCCAGCAGCTTGGTGTTCGGGGGCCTAACCTACGAGCAGTACTTC; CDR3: CASSLVFGGLTYEQYF
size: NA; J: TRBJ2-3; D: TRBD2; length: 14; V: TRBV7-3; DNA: TGTGCCAGCATGGCAGCGGGGGGGCCAGATACGCAGTATTTT; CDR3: CASMAAGGPDTQYF
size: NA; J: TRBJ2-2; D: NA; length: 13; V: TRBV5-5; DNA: TGTGCCAGCAGCGCACCGAACACCGGGGAGCTGTTTTTT; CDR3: CASSAPNTGELFF
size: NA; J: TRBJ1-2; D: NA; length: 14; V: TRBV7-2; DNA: TGTGCCAGCAGCTTAGACACGGGACCCTATGGCTACACCTTC; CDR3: CASSLDTGPYGYTF
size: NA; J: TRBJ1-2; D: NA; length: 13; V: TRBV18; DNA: TGTGCCAGCTCACCGAGGGGGGACTATGGCTACACCTTC; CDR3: CASSPRGDYGYTF
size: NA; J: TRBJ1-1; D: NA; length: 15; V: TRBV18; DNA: TGTGCCAGCTCACGTGACAGCGTGATGAACACTGAAGCTTTCTTT; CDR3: CASSRDSVMNTEAFF
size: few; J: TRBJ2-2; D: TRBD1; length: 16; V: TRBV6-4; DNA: TGTGCCAGCAGGGATACGGACAGGGGGCTGGCCGGGGAGCTGTTTTTT; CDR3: CASRDTDRGLAGELFF
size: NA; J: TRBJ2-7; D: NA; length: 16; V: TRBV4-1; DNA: TGCGCCAGCAGCCAAGTGTCTCGTGGTTTGGCCTACGAGCAGTACTTC; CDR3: CASSQVSRGLAYEQYF
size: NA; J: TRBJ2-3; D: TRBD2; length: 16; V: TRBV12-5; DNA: TGTGCTAGTGGTTTCGGAGCGGGACCCTACACAGATACGCAGTATTTT; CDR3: CASGFGAGPYTDTQYF
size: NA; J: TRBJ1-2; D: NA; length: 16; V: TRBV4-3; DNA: TGCGCCAGCAGCCAAGATCGCAGCCCCCAGGGCCCTGGCTACACCTTC; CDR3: CASSQDRSPQGPGYTF
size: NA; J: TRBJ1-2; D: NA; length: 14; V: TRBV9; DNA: TGTGCCAGCAGCGTAGCAGGGGCGGACTATGGCTACACCTTC; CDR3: CASSVAGADYGYTF
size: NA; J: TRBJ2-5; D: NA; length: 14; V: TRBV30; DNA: TGTGCCTGGAGTCCATACCCAATAGAAGAGACCCAGTACTTC; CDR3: CAWSPYPIEETQYF
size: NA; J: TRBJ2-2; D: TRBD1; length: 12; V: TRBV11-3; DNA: TGTGCCAGCAGCCGGACAGGCCGGGAGCTGTTTTTT; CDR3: CASSRTGRELFF
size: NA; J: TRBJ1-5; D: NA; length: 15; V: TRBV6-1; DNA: TGTGCCAGCAGAGAGGCGGGGGCGGACAATCAGCCCCAGCATTTT; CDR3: CASREAGADNQPQHF